Below, 32 T cell receptor beta chains from the same sample are listed, as sequenced in a study of shared clonotypes between healthy human individuals. Clones were sequenced by immunoSEQ multiplex PCR, and TCRdb holds only the in-frame ones, with some missing. Here the sample spans about 1.5 million clones, 95% to 99% being singletons. Sample: naive CD4+ T cells sorted from blood. Subset meaning: CD45RA+ positively selected. The receptor set was obtained from a man aged 30 to 39 in good health.

Concerning this clone: A junction end diverges from the germline sequence, so it may reflect a read error. The chain carries TRBV10-3 and TRBJ1-5, with 9 bases matching TRBD1. CDR1 and CDR2 from the germline V gene are ENHRY and SYGVKD. The CDR3 is 15 residues long. DNA of the CDR3: TGTGCCACCAGTACGGGGACAGGGCGAGGACAGCCCCAGCATTTT. Protein sequence: CATSTGTGRGQPQHF.

The chain has TRBV5-4 and TRBJ1-2; 11 bases match TRBD1. This CDR3 spans 15 amino acids. Trimming took 0 bases from V and 7 from J; bases not matched to a gene: 5. CDR1 is SGHNT, CDR2 YYREEE, per germline (reference sequence). The CDR3 DNA reads as TGTGCCAGCAGCTTGGCCGGGACAGGGGGAAGTGGCTACACCTTC. It specifies CASSLAGTGGSGYTF.

The CDR3 reads CASSKGTSGGYNEQFF. CDR3 in DNA: TGTGCCAGTAGTAAGGGGACTAGCGGGGGTTACAATGAGCAGTTCTTC. This sequence joins TRBV19 and TRBJ2-1, with 14 nucleotides matching TRBD2. This CDR3 has 16 amino acids. Per the germline V gene, CDR1 is LNHDA and CDR2 is SQIVND (reference sequence). V shed 4 bases, J shed 4 bases, and the junction held 3 bases outside the gene matches.

The chain combines TRBV6-6 with TRBJ2-7, with D unclear. Germline V gene data show CDR1 as MNHNY and CDR2 as SVGAGI (reference sequence). The CDR3 runs to 12 residues. V shed 2 bases and J shed 6 bases, with 8 bases lying between them. Written as DNA, the CDR3 is TGTGCCAGCAGTTACCGGTTTAGCGAGCAGTACTTC. Translation: CASSYRFSEQYF.

The sample holds one count of this clone. V and J are TRBV7-2 and TRBJ2-1; D is unclear. The CDR3 covers 14 residues. Germline V lookup: CDR1 SGHTA, CDR2 FQGNSA. V was trimmed by 4 bases and J by 2 bases, leaving 9 bases between them. The CDR3 DNA follows: TGTGCCAGCAGCTCTCAGAGGACCTACAATGAGCAGTTCTTC. Its protein product is CASSSQRTYNEQFF.

The chain recombines TRBV2 with TRBJ1-3; no clear D gene. Germline V gene data show CDR1 as SNHLY and CDR2 as FYNNEI. The CDR3 contains 13 residues. Trimming pared 7 bases from V and 0 bases from J, leaving 7 bases between. The CDR3 coding sequence is TGTGCCAGCAAAGTCGGCTCTGGAAACACCATATATTTT. It encodes CASKVGSGNTIYF.

This clone showed up just once. The J gene is TRBJ1-1, the V gene TRBV15, with D perhaps matching TRBD1 (5 bases). V was cut by 5 bases and J by 0 bases, with 13 bases left in between. Germline V gives CDR1 LNHNV, CDR2 YYDKDF (reference sequence). CDR3 length: 15 residues. CDR3 coding DNA: TGTGCCACCAGCGGAATTGGGGCGTTGAACACTGAAGCTTTCTTT. Translation: CATSGIGALNTEAFF.

The sample holds one count of this clone. The identical CDR3 is also encoded by other nucleotide sequences in the sample. The rearrangement links TRBV18 to TRBJ2-5; no clear D gene. V lost 6 bases and J 2 bases, leaving 4 bases between the germline ends. Germline CDR1 KGHSH, CDR2 LQKENI. There are 11 residues in the CDR3. In DNA, the CDR3 is TGTGCCAGCTCTCGACAAGAGACCCAGTACTTC. Translated: CASSRQETQYF.

The genes are TRBV7-6 and TRBJ1-3; 8 bases are shared with TRBD1. The CDR3 has 16 residues. J gave up 4 bases and V 3 bases, and 8 bases lay outside the gene matches. From germline, CDR1 is SGHVS and CDR2 FNYEAQ. CDR3 region: CASSFSRTGSGNTIYF. The CDR3 DNA follows: TGTGCCAGCAGCTTCAGCCGGACAGGGTCGGGAAACACCATATATTTT.

The chain carries TRBV29-1 and TRBJ2-2; D might be TRBD2 (5 bases). CDR3 length: 13 residues. V was pared by 8 bases and J by 1 base, with 11 bases between. CDR1 and CDR2 (germline): SQVTM, ANQGSEA. In DNA form, the CDR3 reads TGCAGCATATTTAGCGAGAACACCGGGGAGCTGTTTTTT. It encodes CSIFSENTGELFF.

This chain uses TRBV28 with TRBJ2-7; the match to TRBD1 covers 7 bases. V lost 5 bases and J lost 2; bases outside the gene matches: 9. Germline values: CDR1 MDHEN, CDR2 SYDVKM. This CDR3 contains 15 residues. As DNA, the CDR3 is TGTGCCAGCAGTCACCAACAGGGGAGCGCCTACGAGCAGTACTTC. Residues: CASSHQQGSAYEQYF.

V usage is TRBV10-3 and J usage is TRBJ2-3; 7 positions match TRBD2. The CDR3 runs 16 residues. The trim removed 2 bases at V and 6 bases at J, leaving 11 bases unmatched. Looked up from germline, CDR1 is ENHRY and CDR2 is SYGVKD. The CDR3 region has the DNA TGTGCCATCAGTGAGCCTGCGGGAGAGTCCGGCGATACGCAGTATTTT. Translation gives CAISEPAGESGDTQYF.

The chain has TRBV7-2 and TRBJ2-7; TRBD2 matches 13 bases. This CDR3 is built from 17 residues. Germline V lookup: CDR1 SGHTA, CDR2 FQGNSA. The trim removed 5 bases at V and 0 bases at J, leaving 7 bases unmatched. This CDR3 is CASSTTSGGGSSYEQYF. The CDR3 DNA follows: TGTGCCAGCAGCACCACTAGCGGGGGGGGAAGCTCCTACGAGCAGTACTTC.

In DNA form, the CDR3 reads TGTGCCAGTAGTTTGGGCTTTCCCAATGTCGATGAGCAGTTCTTC. Its translation: CASSLGFPNVDEQFF. V usage is TRBV19 and J usage is TRBJ2-1; D not certain. Germline CDR1 LNHDA, CDR2 SQIVND (reference sequence). The CDR3 runs to 15 residues. V was clipped by 5 bases and J by 8 bases, with 19 bases between them.

With regard to this clone: The same CDR3 is also encoded by other DNA sequences in this sample. The chain carries TRBV6-1 and TRBJ1-5, with 9 bases that match TRBD1. V gave up 8 bases and J gave up 1 base; unmatched junction bases: 3. This CDR3 region has 14 residues. CDR1 and CDR2 from the germline V gene are MNHNS and SASEGT. CDR3 sequence reads: CASRDRASNQPQHF. In nucleotides, the CDR3 is TGTGCCAGCCGGGACAGGGCAAGCAATCAGCCCCAGCATTTT.

This sequence joins TRBV4-3 and TRBJ2-7; 7 bases align to TRBD2. The CDR3 runs 18 residues. CDR1 and CDR2 from the germline V gene are LGHNA and YSLEER. With 0 bases clipped from V and 0 bases from J, the junction kept 11 bases outside the gene matches. The CDR3 DNA sequence: TGCGCCAGCAGCCAAGACGCCCGGGTAGCGGGCATCTCCTACGAGCAGTACTTC. Translated: CASSQDARVAGISYEQYF.

CDR3 loop: CASSLLGQNHNEQFF. Written as DNA, the CDR3 is TGTGCCAGCAGCTTGCTAGGTCAGAACCACAATGAGCAGTTCTTC. This chain joins TRBV13 and TRBJ2-1, with no clear D. The CDR3 loop spans 15 amino acids. In germline, CDR1 is PRHDT, CDR2 FYEKMQ (reference sequence). Deletions cut 3 bases from V and 5 bases from J, with 14 bases between.

This clone was seen a single time. This chain uses TRBV27 with TRBJ2-7, with TRBD2 matching over 7 bases. Trimming removed 5 bases from V and 2 bases from J; junction bases left unmatched: 6. The length of the CDR3 is 14 residues. In germline, CDR1 is MNHEY, CDR2 SMNVEV (reference sequence). The CDR3 is CASSVASGPYEQYF. CDR3 sequence (DNA): TGTGCCAGCAGTGTGGCTAGCGGACCCTACGAGCAGTACTTC.

Remarks on this clone: Other nucleotide sequences from this sample produce the same CDR3. V gene TRBV18 combines with J gene TRBJ2-7, with no clear D. The CDR3 sequence is 13 residues long. The germline V gene has CDR1 KGHSH and CDR2 LQKENI. Trimming removed 3 bases at V and 0 bases at J, with 6 bases between. The CDR3 sequence: CASSPPSSYEQYF. Written as DNA, the CDR3 is TGTGCCAGCTCACCCCCTAGCTCCTACGAGCAGTACTTC.

The chain recombines TRBV7-3 with TRBJ2-1; weak D call: TRBD1 (6 bases). Trimming cost V 1 base and J 5 bases, with 9 bases left between them. Germline CDR1 SGHTA, CDR2 FQGTGA. This CDR3 comprises 14 residues. This CDR3 reads CASSLKRGNNEQFF. As DNA, the CDR3 is TGTGCCAGCAGCTTAAAAAGGGGGAACAATGAGCAGTTCTTC.

V usage is TRBV5-4 and J usage is TRBJ2-7, with 9 bases identical to TRBD2. V dropped 4 bases and J dropped 3; count of bases not matched to a gene: 8. This CDR3 contains 15 residues. CDR1 is SGHNT and CDR2 is YYREEE in the germline V gene (reference sequence). CDR3 sequence (DNA): TGTGCCAGCAGCCCACGAGCGGGAGGAGGCTACGAGCAGTACTTC. Protein sequence: CASSPRAGGGYEQYF.

J is TRBJ2-7 and V is TRBV11-2; D possibly corresponds to TRBD1 (6 bases). CDR3 length: 13 residues. Germline loops: CDR1 SGHAT, CDR2 FQNNGV. The germline V and J ends were trimmed by 6 bases and 4 bases, with 13 bases remaining between them. CDR3 in DNA: TGTGCCAGCAGTTGGCAGGGGCTTTACGAGCAGTACTTC. It yields the protein CASSWQGLYEQYF.

This rearrangement joins TRBV18 to TRBJ2-1, with D possibly called TRBD1 or TRBD2 (5 bases each). CDR1 and CDR2 from the germline V gene are KGHSH and LQKENI. Trimming shortened V by 6 bases and J by 5 bases, and 11 bases separated the two germline ends. This CDR3 region has 13 residues. This CDR3 is CASSLGPDNEQFF. Written as DNA, the CDR3 is TGTGCCAGCTCCCTGGGACCCGACAATGAGCAGTTCTTC.

This chain links TRBV20-1 with TRBJ2-1; no reliable D call. The germline V and J ends were trimmed by 7 bases and 8 bases, with 12 bases remaining between them. The CDR3 has 11 amino acids. The germline V gene encodes CDR1 DFQATT and CDR2 SNEGSKA (reference sequence). CDR3 sequence reads: CSGMAWDEQFF. DNA of the CDR3: TGCAGTGGCATGGCTTGGGATGAGCAGTTCTTC.

The chain combines TRBV7-3 with TRBJ2-1; 10 positions agree with TRBD2. The J segment lost 15 bases and the V segment lost 4 bases, leaving 6 bases of the junction unmatched. Germline CDR1 SGHTA, CDR2 FQGTGA. The CDR3 loop spans 12 amino acids. The CDR3 here is CASSSQREGLFF. CDR3 in DNA: TGTGCCAGCAGCTCTCAGCGGGAGGGCCTGTTCTTC. Based on the CDR3 plus reference TRBV7-3 and TRBJ2-1, the full variable domain is GAGVSQTPSNKVTEKGKYVELRCDPISGHTALYWYRQSLGQGPEFLIYFQGTGAADDSGLPNDRFFAVRPEGSVSTLKIQRTERGDSAVYLCASSSQREGLFFGPGTRLTVL.

A remark on this clone: Other DNA sequences in this sample translate to the same CDR3. The V call is TRBV9, the J call TRBJ2-5; D might be TRBD1 (6 bases). This CDR3 contains 15 residues. V was cut by 2 bases and J by 0 bases, with 11 bases left in between. CDR1 SGDLS and CDR2 YYNGEE come from the germline V gene. CDR3 bases: TGTGCCAGCAGCGTGGGCGGACAGTACCAAGAGACCCAGTACTTC. Amino acid sequence: CASSVGGQYQETQYF.

The chain uses TRBV6-5 and TRBJ2-7; 11 nucleotides align to TRBD2. Germline V gene data show CDR1 as MNHEY and CDR2 as SVGAGI. The CDR3 runs 16 residues. Unmatched junction bases numbered 6, after V lost 2 bases and J lost 3 bases. CDR3 protein: CASSYRLAGRLYEQYF. The CDR3, as DNA: TGTGCCAGCAGTTACCGACTAGCGGGACGCCTCTACGAGCAGTACTTC.

The chain is built from TRBV4-1 and TRBJ2-3, with 13 positions matching TRBD2. This CDR3 is 15 amino acids long. Per germline, CDR1 MGHRA and CDR2 YSYEKL. Losses at the gene ends were 8 bases for V and 2 bases for J; bases not matched to a gene: 4. This chain's CDR3 is CASGGLAGYTDTQYF. The CDR3 bases are TGCGCCAGCGGGGGACTAGCGGGGTACACAGATACGCAGTATTTT.

The chain joins TRBV9 to TRBJ1-2; TRBD1 might be the D (6 bases). Germline assignment: CDR1 SGDLS and CDR2 YYNGEE. The CDR3 loop spans 15 amino acids. V was clipped by 4 bases and J by 8 bases, with 21 bases between them. The CDR3 is CASSPGGGGLGGYTF. In nucleotides, the CDR3 is TGTGCCAGCAGCCCCGGGGGTGGGGGCCTGGGAGGCTACACCTTC.

The J gene is TRBJ2-1, the V gene TRBV5-1; 12 bases agree with TRBD2. The V segment lost 4 bases and the J segment 9 bases; nucleotides outside the gene matches: 8. The CDR3 runs 15 residues. Germline V CDR1 and CDR2: SGHRS, YFSETQ. The CDR3 bases are TGCGCCAGCAGCGTGGGACTAGCGGGTGAGGGTGAGCAGTTCTTC. It encodes CASSVGLAGEGEQFF.

The count of this clone is one. The chain recombines TRBV5-1 with TRBJ1-2; D not resolved. Trimming left V 4 bases short and J 6 bases short, with 16 bases between. There are 14 residues in the CDR3. Germline V gene lookup returns CDR1 SGHRS and CDR2 YFSETQ. The CDR3 spells CASSPIGESDGYTF. DNA for the CDR3: TGCGCCAGCAGCCCCATCGGGGAATCTGATGGCTACACCTTC.

The count of this clone is one. The chain combines TRBV7-6 with TRBJ2-1; maybe TRBD1 (6 bases). Germline V gene sequence: CDR1 SGHVS, CDR2 FNYEAQ. V was trimmed by 4 bases and J by 0 bases, leaving 10 bases between them. CDR3 length equals 15 residues. The CDR3 reads CASSSGQSSYNEQFF. Written as DNA, the CDR3 is TGTGCCAGCAGCTCCGGACAGAGCTCCTACAATGAGCAGTTCTTC.